The sequence of this TCR beta chain was determined in a study of a mutant IDH1 vaccine in newly diagnosed glioma. Overall study results and limits: Altogether, approximately 93% of patients exhibited vaccine-induced immune responses.

Measured with immunoSEQ multiplex PCR; TCRdb has only the in-frame clones, and not every one. The sample yields about 50,000 clones, over 75% seen once. The CDR3 is 15 amino acids. CDR1 is SGHAT and CDR2 is FQDESV in the germline V gene (reference sequence). The trim removed 5 bases at V and 3 bases at J, leaving 10 bases unmatched. This clone was recorded once. What it recognizes is unknown. Time point reported: week 5, during vaccination. With topical imiquimod, each dose of the vaccine consisted of 300 ug of mutant IDH1 20-mer peptide. The chain carries TRBV11-1 and TRBJ2-7, with 7 bases aligning to TRBD1. This TCR was recovered from a man aged 50 to 60 with glioma. The sample consisted of PBMCs, taken from a glioma patient whose treatment included an IDH1 peptide vaccine. The CDR3 reads CASSPQGVLNYEQYF. CDR3 coding DNA: TGTGCCAGCAGCCCCCAGGGGGTCCTGAACTACGAGCAGTACTTC. The complete variable domain, with remaining parts taken from reference TRBV11-1 and TRBJ2-7, reads EAEVAQSPRYKITEKSQAVAFWCDPISGHATLYWYRQILGQGPELLVQFQDESVVDDSQLPKDRFSAERLKGVDSTLKIQPAELGDSAMYLCASSPQGVLNYEQYFGPGTRLTVT.